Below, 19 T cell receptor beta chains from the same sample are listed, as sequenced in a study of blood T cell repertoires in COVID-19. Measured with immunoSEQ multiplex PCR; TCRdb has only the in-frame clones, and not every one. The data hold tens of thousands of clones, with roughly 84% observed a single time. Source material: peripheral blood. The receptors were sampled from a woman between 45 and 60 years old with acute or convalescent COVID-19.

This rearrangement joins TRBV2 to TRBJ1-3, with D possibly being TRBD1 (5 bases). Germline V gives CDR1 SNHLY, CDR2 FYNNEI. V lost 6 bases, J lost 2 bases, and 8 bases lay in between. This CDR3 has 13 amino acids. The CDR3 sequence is CASSGQPGNTIYF. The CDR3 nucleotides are TGTGCCAGCAGCGGACAACCTGGAAACACCATATATTTT.

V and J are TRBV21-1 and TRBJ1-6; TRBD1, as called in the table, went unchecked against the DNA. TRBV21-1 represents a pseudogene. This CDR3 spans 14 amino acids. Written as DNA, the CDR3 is TGTGCCAGCAGCGGCAGACAGGGTGCGCCACCCCTCCACTTT. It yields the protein CASSGRQGAPPLHF.

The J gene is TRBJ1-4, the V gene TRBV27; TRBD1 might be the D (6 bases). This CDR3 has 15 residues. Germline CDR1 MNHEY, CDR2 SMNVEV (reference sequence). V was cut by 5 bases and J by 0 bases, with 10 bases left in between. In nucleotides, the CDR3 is TGTGCCAGCAGTATCAACAGGGCAACTAATGAAAAACTGTTTTTT. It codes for CASSINRATNEKLFF. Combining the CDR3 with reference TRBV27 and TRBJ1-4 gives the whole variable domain EAQVTQNPRYLITVTGKKLTVTCSQNMNHEYMSWYRQDPGLGLRQIYYSMNVEVTDKGDVPEGYKVSRKEKRNFPLILESPSPNQTSLYFCASSINRATNEKLFFGSGTQLSVL.

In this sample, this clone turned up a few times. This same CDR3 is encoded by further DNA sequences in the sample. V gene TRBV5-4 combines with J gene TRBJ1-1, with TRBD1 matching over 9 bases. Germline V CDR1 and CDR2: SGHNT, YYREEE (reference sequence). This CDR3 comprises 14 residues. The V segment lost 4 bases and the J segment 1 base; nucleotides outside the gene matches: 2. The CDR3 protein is CASSPGQGNTEAFF. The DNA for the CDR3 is TGTGCCAGCAGCCCGGGACAGGGGAACACTGAAGCTTTCTTT.

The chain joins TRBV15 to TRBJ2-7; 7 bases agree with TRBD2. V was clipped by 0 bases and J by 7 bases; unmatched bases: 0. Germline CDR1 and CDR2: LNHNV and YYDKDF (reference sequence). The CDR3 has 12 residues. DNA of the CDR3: TGTGCCACCAGCAGAGAAGCGGGAGAGCAGTACTTC. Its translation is CATSREAGEQYF.

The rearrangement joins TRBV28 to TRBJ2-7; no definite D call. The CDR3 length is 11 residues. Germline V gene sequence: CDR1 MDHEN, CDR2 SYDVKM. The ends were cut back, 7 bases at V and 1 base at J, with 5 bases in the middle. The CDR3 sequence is CASTQSYEQYF. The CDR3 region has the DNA TGTGCCAGCACCCAATCCTACGAGCAGTACTTC.

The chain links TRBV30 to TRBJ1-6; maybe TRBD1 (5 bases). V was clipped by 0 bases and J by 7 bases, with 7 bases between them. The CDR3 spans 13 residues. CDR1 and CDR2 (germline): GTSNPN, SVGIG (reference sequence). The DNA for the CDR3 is TGTGCCTGGAGTGTACAGGAGAATTCACCCCTCCACTTT. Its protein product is CAWSVQENSPLHF.

Written as DNA, the CDR3 is TGCGCCAGCAGGATCGACGACTCCTATGGCTACACCTTC. Translation gives CASRIDDSYGYTF. V is TRBV5-1 and J is TRBJ1-2; D not resolved. Trimming removed 5 bases from V and 4 bases from J, with 12 bases in between. The CDR3 is made up of 13 amino acids. Germline V gene data show CDR1 as SGHRS and CDR2 as YFSETQ.

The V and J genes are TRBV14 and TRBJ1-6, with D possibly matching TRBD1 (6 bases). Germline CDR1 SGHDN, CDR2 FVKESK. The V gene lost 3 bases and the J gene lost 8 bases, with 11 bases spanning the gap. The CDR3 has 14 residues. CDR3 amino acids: CASSQTGWDSPLHF. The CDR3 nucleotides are TGTGCCAGCAGCCAGACAGGCTGGGATTCACCCCTCCACTTT.

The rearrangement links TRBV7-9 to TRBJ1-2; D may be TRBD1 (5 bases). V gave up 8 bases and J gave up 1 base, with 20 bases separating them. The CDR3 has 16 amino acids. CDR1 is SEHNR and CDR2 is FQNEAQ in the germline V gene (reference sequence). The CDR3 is CASRHLDSYLNYGYTF. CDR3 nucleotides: TGTGCCAGCCGACACCTCGACAGTTACCTTAACTATGGCTACACCTTC. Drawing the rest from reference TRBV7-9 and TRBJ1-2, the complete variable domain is DTGVSQNPRHKITKRGQNVTFRCDPISEHNRLYWYRQTLGQGPEFLTYFQNEAQLEKSRLLSDRFSAERPKGSFSTLEIQRTEQGDSAMYLCASRHLDSYLNYGYTFGSGTRLTVV.

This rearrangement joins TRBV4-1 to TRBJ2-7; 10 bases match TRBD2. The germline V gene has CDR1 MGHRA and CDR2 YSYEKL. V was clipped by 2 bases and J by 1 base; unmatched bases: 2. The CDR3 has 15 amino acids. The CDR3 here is CASSQLAGVSYEQYF. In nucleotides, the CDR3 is TGCGCCAGCAGCCAACTAGCGGGGGTGTCCTACGAGCAGTACTTC.

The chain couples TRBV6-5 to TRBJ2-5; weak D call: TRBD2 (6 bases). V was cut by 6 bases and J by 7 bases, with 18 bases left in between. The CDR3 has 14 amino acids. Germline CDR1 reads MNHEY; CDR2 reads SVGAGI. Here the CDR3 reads CASSRGGSLGTQYF. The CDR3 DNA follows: TGTGCCAGCAGCCGAGGAGGGTCCTTGGGGACCCAGTACTTC.

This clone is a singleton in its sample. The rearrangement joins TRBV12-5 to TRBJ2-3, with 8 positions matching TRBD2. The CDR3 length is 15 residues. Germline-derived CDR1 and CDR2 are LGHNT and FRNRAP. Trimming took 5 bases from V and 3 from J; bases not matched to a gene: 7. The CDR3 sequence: CASGPGAGGTDTQYF. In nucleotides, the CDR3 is TGTGCTAGTGGTCCAGGGGCGGGGGGAACAGATACGCAGTATTTT.

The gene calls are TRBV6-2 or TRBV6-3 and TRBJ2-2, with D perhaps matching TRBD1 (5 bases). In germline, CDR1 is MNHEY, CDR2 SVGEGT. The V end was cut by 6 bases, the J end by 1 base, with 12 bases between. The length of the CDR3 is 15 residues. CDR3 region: CASSSQTGNTGELFF. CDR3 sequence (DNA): TGTGCCAGCAGCTCTCAAACAGGGAACACCGGGGAGCTGTTTTTT.

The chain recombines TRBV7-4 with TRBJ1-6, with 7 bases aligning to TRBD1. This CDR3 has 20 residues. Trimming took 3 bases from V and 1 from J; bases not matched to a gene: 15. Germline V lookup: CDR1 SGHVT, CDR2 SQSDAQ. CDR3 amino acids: CASSLHKDRYMKSYNSPLHF. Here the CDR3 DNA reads TGTGCCAGCAGCTTGCACAAGGACAGGTATATGAAGTCCTATAATTCACCCCTCCACTTT.

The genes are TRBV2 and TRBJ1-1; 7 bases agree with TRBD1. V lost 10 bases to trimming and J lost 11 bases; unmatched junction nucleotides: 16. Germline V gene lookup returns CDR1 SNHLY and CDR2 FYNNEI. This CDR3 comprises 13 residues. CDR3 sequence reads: CATSTGKGSKAFF. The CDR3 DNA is TGTGCCACATCGACAGGGAAAGGCAGCAAGGCTTTCTTT.

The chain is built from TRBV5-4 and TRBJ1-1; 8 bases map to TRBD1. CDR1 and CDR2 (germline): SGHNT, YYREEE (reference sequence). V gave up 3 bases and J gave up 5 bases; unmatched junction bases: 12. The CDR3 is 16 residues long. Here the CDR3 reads CASSSGQGAFETEAFF. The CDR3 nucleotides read TGTGCCAGCAGCTCCGGCCAGGGGGCTTTTGAGACTGAAGCTTTCTTT.

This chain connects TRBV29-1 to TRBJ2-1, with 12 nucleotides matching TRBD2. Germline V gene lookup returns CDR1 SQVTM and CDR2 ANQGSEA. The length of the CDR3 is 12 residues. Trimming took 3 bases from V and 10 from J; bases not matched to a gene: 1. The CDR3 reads CSVETSGSEQFF. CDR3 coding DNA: TGCAGCGTTGAGACTAGCGGGAGCGAGCAGTTCTTC.

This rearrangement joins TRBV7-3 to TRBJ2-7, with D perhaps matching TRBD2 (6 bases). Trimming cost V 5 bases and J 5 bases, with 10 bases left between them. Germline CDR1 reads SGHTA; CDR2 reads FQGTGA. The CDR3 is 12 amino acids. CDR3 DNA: TGTGCCAGCAGCCGCCCGGGGGACGAGCAGTACTTC. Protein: CASSRPGDEQYF.